This T cell receptor beta chain was documented in a study of a mutant IDH1 vaccine in newly diagnosed glioma. Trimming at V came to 0 bases and at J to 4 bases, leaving 0 bases not matched to a gene. Germline CDR1 GTSNPN, CDR2 SVGIG (reference sequence). CDR3 length: 12 amino acids. Only in-frame clones appear in the TCRdb table, and some are missing; sequencing was by immunoSEQ multiplex PCR. Of tens of thousands of clones in the sample, more than 90% were seen once. Time point here: baseline, week 1 (first vaccination visit). The treatment here: pre-vaccination baseline after standard-of-care therapy.

This specimen was PBMCs, taken from a glioma patient treated with radiotherapy, temozolomide or both. The TCR sequence derives from a man aged 45-60 years with glioma. The chain links TRBV30 to TRBJ2-7; 7 bases line up with TRBD1. The CDR3 nucleotides are TGTGCCTGGAGTGTGGGACAGTACGAGCAGTACTTC. This sequence encodes CAWSVGQYEQYF. Supplemented by reference TRBV30 and TRBJ2-7, the full variable domain reads SQTIHQWPATLVQPVGSPLSLECTVEGTSNPNLYWYRQAAGRGLQLLFYSVGIGQISSEVPQNLSASRPQDRQFILSSKKLLLSDSGFYLCAWSVGQYEQYFGPGTRLTVT.